The 17 T cell receptor beta chains presented below share a single source sample, sequenced in a study of T cells in Graves' hyperthyroidism and ophthalmopathy. It was RNA transcripts that yielded the amplified TCR beta CDR3 regions. HTBI primers were employed in a first-round RT-PCR of the TCR CDR3. TCRdb reanalysed the multiplex PCR reads using MiXCR and keeps one entry per CDR3 protein. Of approximately 710,000 distinct CDR3 sequences listed, around a sixth were seen once; the top ten hold roughly 16%. Sequences were obtained from blood. The receptors were sampled from a man over 45 with Graves' hyperthyroidism.

The rearrangement joins TRBV27 to TRBJ2-1, with D perhaps TRBD2 (5 bases). The CDR3 contains 14 residues. V lost 3 bases and J lost 9, with 15 bases in between. In germline, CDR1 is MNHEY, CDR2 SMNVEV (reference sequence). CDR3 nucleotide sequence: TGTGCCAGCAGTTTTAGGGAGTACCTAGGTGAGCAGTTCTTC. The encoded protein is CASSFREYLGEQFF.

This rearrangement joins TRBV19 to TRBJ2-7, with 10 nucleotides matching TRBD1. Germline V gene data show CDR1 as LNHDA and CDR2 as SQIVND (reference sequence). CDR3 length equals 15 residues. V was pared by 5 bases and J by 4 bases, with 8 bases of the junction left unmatched. The CDR3, as DNA: TGTGCCAGTAGTGAAATCGGGACAGGGGCATACGAGCAGTACTTC. The encoded protein is CASSEIGTGAYEQYF.

For this clonotype: At one end the junction does not follow the germline gene, possibly because of a read error. The chain recombines TRBV7-8 with TRBJ2-1; 12 bases are shared with TRBD2. Germline V gene sequence: CDR1 SGHVS, CDR2 FQNEAQ. CDR3 size: 18 residues. DNA of the CDR3: TGTGCCAGCAGCTTAGCGCTAGCGGGAGGGCCTATATACAATAAGCAGTTCTTC. Translation: CASSLALAGGPIYNKQFF.

The gene calls are TRBV11-2 and TRBJ2-7, with a tentative D call TRBD1 (6 bases). Deletions cut 6 bases from V and 6 bases from J, with 15 bases between. From germline, CDR1 is SGHAT and CDR2 FQNNGV. CDR3 length equals 13 residues. CDR3 residues: CASSRQVEGEQYF. In DNA form, the CDR3 reads TGTGCCAGCAGTCGACAGGTCGAGGGCGAGCAGTACTTC.

This chain connects TRBV20-1 to TRBJ1-1, with TRBD1 matching over 7 bases. With 3 bases clipped from V and 4 bases from J, the junction kept 11 bases outside the gene matches. Germline values: CDR1 DFQATT, CDR2 SNEGSKA (reference sequence). The CDR3 spans 15 residues. CDR3 residues: CSASNPAGGITEAFF. CDR3 in DNA: TGCAGTGCTAGTAACCCGGCAGGGGGTATCACTGAAGCTTTCTTT.

This clonotype was seen ten or more times. The V and J genes are TRBV6-1 and TRBJ2-1; 12 bases line up with TRBD2. The CDR3 has 15 residues. Germline CDR1 reads MNHNS; CDR2 reads SASEGT. V lost 7 bases and J lost 4; bases outside the gene matches: 5. The CDR3, as DNA: TGTGCCAGCAACTCTGGACTAGCGGGATACAATGAGCAGTTCTTC. Encoded protein: CASNSGLAGYNEQFF.

Ten or more counts support this clonotype. The chain employs TRBV2 and TRBJ1-6; 11 nucleotides match TRBD1. The CDR3 is 16 residues long. CDR1 SNHLY and CDR2 FYNNEI come from the germline V gene. The V gene end was trimmed by 7 bases and the J gene end by 7 bases; junction bases not matched to a gene: 9. The CDR3 loop is CASISDRGPFNSPLHF. CDR3 DNA sequence: TGTGCCAGCATCTCGGACAGGGGGCCTTTCAATTCACCCCTCCACTTT.

This clonotype was counted ten times or more. This chain joins TRBV11-2 and TRBJ1-4; 9 positions agree with TRBD1. The CDR3 is 15 residues long. Looked up from germline, CDR1 is SGHAT and CDR2 is FQNNGV. V gave up 5 bases and J gave up 7 bases; unmatched junction bases: 8. The CDR3 region has the DNA TGTGCCAGCAGCCTTCCGACAGGGGGGGGTGAAAAACTGTTTTTT. Translating it yields CASSLPTGGGEKLFF.

This clonotype was seen a handful of times. This chain links TRBV6-2 or TRBV6-3 with TRBJ2-4, with 7 bases identical to TRBD1. J gave up 7 bases and V 4 bases, and 4 bases lay outside the gene matches. Per the germline V gene, CDR1 is MNHEY and CDR2 is SVGEGT. CDR3 length equals 13 residues. The CDR3 coding sequence is TGTGCCAGCAGTTTCCTCAGGGGGAACATTCAGTACTTC. This sequence encodes CASSFLRGNIQYF.

This clonotype was observed at least ten times. The rearrangement links TRBV7-2 to TRBJ2-1, with D uncertain. Per the germline V gene, CDR1 is SGHTA and CDR2 is FQGNSA. CDR3 length: 14 residues. V lost 2 bases and J 6 bases, leaving 11 bases between the germline ends. In DNA form, the CDR3 reads TGTGCCAGCAGCTTATTAGGTAGGAGCAATGAGCAGTTCTTC. It codes for CASSLLGRSNEQFF.

This clonotype was found many times. The chain combines TRBV3-1 with TRBJ2-1; D remains unclear. Germline V gene lookup returns CDR1 LGHDT and CDR2 YNNKEL (reference sequence). This CDR3 region has 15 residues. V was shortened by 4 bases and J by 0 bases, with 10 bases between the two germline ends. The CDR3 sequence: CASSRSRSSYNEQFF. In DNA form, the CDR3 reads TGTGCCAGCAGCCGATCGAGAAGCTCCTACAATGAGCAGTTCTTC.

The table lists this clonotype with many counts. The chain employs TRBV20-1 and TRBJ2-3; 10 bases align to TRBD2. Germline CDR1 is DFQATT and CDR2 is SNEGSKA (reference sequence). V dropped 2 bases and J dropped 6; count of bases not matched to a gene: 17. The CDR3 loop spans 18 amino acids. In DNA form, the CDR3 reads TGCAGTGCTAGACCTCCTAGCGGGAGTGGGTTTAACAGCGATACGCAGTATTTT. It specifies CSARPPSGSGFNSDTQYF.

This clonotype was recorded at least ten times. The chain couples TRBV18 to TRBJ1-6; D remains unclear. CDR1 is KGHSH, CDR2 LQKENI, per germline. CDR3 length: 15 amino acids. The V end was cut by 4 bases, the J end by 8 bases, with 15 bases between. DNA of the CDR3: TGTGCCAGCTCACGTGGCGTCCTTGTGGATTCACCCCTCCACTTT. This gives the protein CASSRGVLVDSPLHF.

The chain uses TRBV30 and TRBJ2-5; D ambiguous. Germline assignment: CDR1 GTSNPN and CDR2 SVGIG (reference sequence). The CDR3 totals 12 residues. Trimming left V 4 bases short and J 5 bases short, with 11 bases between. Here the CDR3 DNA reads TGTGCCTGGATCACGCATCTCGAGACCCAGTACTTC. This encodes CAWITHLETQYF.

This clonotype occurred a few times. V usage is TRBV29-1 and J usage is TRBJ2-3, with 7 positions matching TRBD2. The CDR3 loop spans 14 amino acids. Germline CDR1 reads SQVTM; CDR2 reads ANQGSEA. Trimming took 3 bases from V and 6 from J; bases not matched to a gene: 9. CDR3 coding DNA: TGCAGCGTTGAGAGAAGGGCGGGAGTCGATACGCAGTATTTT. Amino acid sequence: CSVERRAGVDTQYF.

This clonotype was detected ten times or more. The CDR3 DNA sequence: TGTGCCAGCAGTTTTCGAATCAACTACAATCCTGAAGCTTTCTTT. Amino acid sequence: CASSFRINYNPEAFF. The chain joins TRBV12-3 or TRBV12-4 to TRBJ1-1; no clear D. There are 15 residues in the CDR3. V lost 3 bases and J 6 bases, leaving 17 bases between the germline ends.

This clonotype was detected many times. The rearrangement uses TRBV28 and TRBJ2-6; D not certain. CDR3 length: 15 residues. V dropped 5 bases and J dropped 5 bases, with 13 bases sitting between them. In germline, CDR1 is MDHEN, CDR2 SYDVKM. This chain's CDR3 is CASSTLVIRANVLTF. CDR3 nucleotides: TGTGCCAGCAGTACCCTCGTGATTCGGGCCAACGTCCTGACTTTC.